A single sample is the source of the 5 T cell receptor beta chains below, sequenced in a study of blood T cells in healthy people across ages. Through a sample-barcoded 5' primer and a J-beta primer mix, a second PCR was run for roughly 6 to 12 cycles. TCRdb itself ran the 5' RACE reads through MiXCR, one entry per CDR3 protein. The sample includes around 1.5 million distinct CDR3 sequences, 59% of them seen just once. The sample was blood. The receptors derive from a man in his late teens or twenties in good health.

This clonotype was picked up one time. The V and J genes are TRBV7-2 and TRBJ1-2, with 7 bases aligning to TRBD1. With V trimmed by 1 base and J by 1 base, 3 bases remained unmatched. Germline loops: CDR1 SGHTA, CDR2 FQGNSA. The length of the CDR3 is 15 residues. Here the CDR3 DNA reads TGTGCCAGCAGCTTAGAGGACAGGCATAACTATGGCTACACCTTC. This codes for CASSLEDRHNYGYTF.

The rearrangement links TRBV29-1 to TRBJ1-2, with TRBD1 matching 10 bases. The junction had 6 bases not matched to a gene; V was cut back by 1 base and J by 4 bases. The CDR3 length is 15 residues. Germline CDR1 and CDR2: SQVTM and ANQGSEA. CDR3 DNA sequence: TGCAGCGTTGAAGGAGGTGGGGACAGGGGCTATGGCTACACCTTC. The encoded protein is CSVEGGGDRGYGYTF.

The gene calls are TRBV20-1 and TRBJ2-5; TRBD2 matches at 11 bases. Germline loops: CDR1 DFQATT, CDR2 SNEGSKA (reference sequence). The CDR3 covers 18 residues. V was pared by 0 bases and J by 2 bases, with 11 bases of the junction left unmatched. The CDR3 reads CSARDPKPGLAEQETQYF. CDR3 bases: TGCAGTGCTAGAGACCCTAAGCCGGGACTAGCGGAACAAGAGACCCAGTACTTC.

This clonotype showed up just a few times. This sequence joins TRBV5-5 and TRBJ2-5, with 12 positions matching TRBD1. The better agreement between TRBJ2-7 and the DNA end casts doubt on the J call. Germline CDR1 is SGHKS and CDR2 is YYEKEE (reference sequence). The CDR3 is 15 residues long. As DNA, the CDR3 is TGTGCCAGCAGCTCGGGACAGGGGGCATTTGACGAGCAGTACTTC. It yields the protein CASSSGQGAFDEQYF.

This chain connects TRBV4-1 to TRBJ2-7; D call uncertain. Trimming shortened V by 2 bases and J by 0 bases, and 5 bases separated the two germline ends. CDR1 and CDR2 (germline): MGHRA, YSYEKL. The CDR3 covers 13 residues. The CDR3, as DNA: TGCGCCAGCAGCCAAACATACTCCTACGAGCAGTACTTC. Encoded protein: CASSQTYSYEQYF.